This T cell receptor (beta chain) is from a study of CD8 T cells in Susac syndrome. RNA totalling roughly 0.45 to 1 ug underwent reverse transcription with random hexamers. The authors amplified TCR beta CDR3 across 54 Vbeta and 13 Jbeta using immunoSEQ multiplex PCR. Via MiXCR, TCRdb re-called the immunoSEQ multiplex PCR reads, giving one row per CDR3 protein. The sample consists of about 200,000 distinct CDR3 sequences, around 95% of them appearing once. The germline V and J ends were trimmed by 3 bases and 2 bases, with 19 bases remaining between them. This CDR3 has 17 amino acids. Germline CDR1 reads LNHDA; CDR2 reads SQIVND (reference sequence). Sequencing of TCR beta drew on CD8+ and CD4+ T cells from blood. Negative isolation was used for CD8+ and CD4+ T cells, and FACS enrichment was applied to TEMRA cells.

The chain employs TRBV19 and TRBJ1-2; D call uncertain. The material sequenced was CD4+ T cells from PBMCs. This TCR was recovered from a human donor in good health. The CDR3 spells CASSMVDGRLTNYGYTF. For the CDR3, the DNA is TGTGCCAGTAGTATGGTGGACGGTCGACTAACAAACTATGGCTACACCTTC.